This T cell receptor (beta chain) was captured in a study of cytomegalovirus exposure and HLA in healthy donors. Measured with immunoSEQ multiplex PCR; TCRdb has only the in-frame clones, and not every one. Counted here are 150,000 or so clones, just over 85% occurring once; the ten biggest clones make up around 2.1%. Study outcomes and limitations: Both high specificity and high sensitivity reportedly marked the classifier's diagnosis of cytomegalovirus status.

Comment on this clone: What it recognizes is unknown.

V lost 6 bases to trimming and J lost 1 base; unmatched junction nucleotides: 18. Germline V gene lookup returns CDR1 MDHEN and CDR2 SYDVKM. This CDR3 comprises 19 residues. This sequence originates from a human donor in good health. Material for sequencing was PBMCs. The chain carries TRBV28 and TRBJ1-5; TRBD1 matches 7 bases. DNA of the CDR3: TGTGCCAGCAGCCCCTCTATCGACAGGGAGAGTGGGAGCAATCAGCCCCAGCATTTT. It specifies CASSPSIDRESGSNQPQHF. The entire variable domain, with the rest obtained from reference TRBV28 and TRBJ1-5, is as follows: DVKVTQSSRYLVKRTGEKVFLECVQDMDHENMFWYRQDPGLGLRLIYFSYDVKMKEKGDIPEGYSVSREKKERFSLILESASTNQTSMYLCASSPSIDRESGSNQPQHFGDGTRLSIL.